The 8 T cell receptor beta chains listed next were all sequenced from one sample in a study of blood T cells in healthy people across ages. Alongside a J-beta primer mix, a sample-barcoded 5' primer served in a second PCR lasting roughly 7 to 11 cycles. MiXCR, applied by TCRdb to the 5' RACE reads, yields one record per CDR3 protein. Of about 830,000 distinct CDR3 sequences listed, around 62% were seen once; the top ten hold 28%. The sample taken for sequencing was blood. All receptors come from a man aged 30 to 39 in good health.

In this sample, this clonotype turned up a few times. This chain links TRBV4-2 with TRBJ1-4, with unresolved D. The CDR3 is 17 residues long. Trimming cost V 0 bases and J 0 bases, with 11 bases left between them. Germline V gene data show CDR1 as LGHNA and CDR2 as YNFKEQ. The CDR3 loop reads CASSQDPVTATNEKLFF. The CDR3 DNA follows: TGTGCCAGCAGCCAAGATCCGGTCACTGCAACTAATGAAAAACTGTTTTTT.

This clonotype was picked up many times. The chain uses TRBV20-1 and TRBJ2-3; 10 bases agree with TRBD2. Germline CDR1 reads DFQATT; CDR2 reads SNEGSKA (reference sequence). The CDR3 sequence is 19 residues long. Germline trimming cut 6 bases from V and 0 bases from J; bases unmatched to any gene: 18. The CDR3 DNA follows: TGCAGTGCCGGGGCGGCTAGCGGGGGCATCTCTTCTAGCACAGATACGCAGTATTTT. It specifies CSAGAASGGISSSTDTQYF.

CDR3 residues: CASRNSGGSYNEQFF. The CDR3 nucleotides are TGTGCCAGCCGGAATTCAGGGGGCTCCTACAATGAGCAGTTCTTC. The chain is built from TRBV12-3 or TRBV12-4 and TRBJ2-1, with 7 bases aligning to TRBD1. J was trimmed by 0 bases and V by 8 bases; bases with no gene match: 7. The CDR3 runs 15 residues.

CDR3 DNA: TGTGCCAGCAGCTCGGACCGGGACAGCTCCTACGAGCAGTACTTC. Encoded protein: CASSSDRDSSYEQYF. V and J are TRBV7-2 and TRBJ2-7; 7 nucleotides align to TRBD1. The V gene end was trimmed by 4 bases and the J gene end by 0 bases; junction bases not matched to a gene: 6. CDR3 size: 15 residues. Germline assignment: CDR1 SGHTA and CDR2 FQGNSA.

This sequence joins TRBV28 and TRBJ1-5, with 7 bases fitting TRBD1. Germline values: CDR1 MDHEN, CDR2 SYDVKM. V gave up 6 bases and J gave up 2 bases; unmatched junction bases: 10. The CDR3 has 16 amino acids. The CDR3 sequence is CASSSGGTVGNQPQHF. The DNA of the CDR3 is TGTGCCAGCAGCTCTGGAGGGACAGTAGGCAATCAGCCCCAGCATTTT.

The gene calls are TRBV4-2 and TRBJ2-1, with 8 bases matching TRBD2. J lost 6 bases, V lost 3 bases, and 10 bases had no gene match. Germline CDR1 LGHNA, CDR2 YNFKEQ. The CDR3 runs to 16 residues. The CDR3 region has the DNA TGTGCCAGCAGCCAGATAGGGCGGGGGGCCGTCAATGAGCAGTTCTTC. Protein sequence: CASSQIGRGAVNEQFF.

The rearrangement joins TRBV7-9 to TRBJ2-3, with 9 bases lining up with TRBD2. V shed 5 bases and J 3 bases; nucleotides not matched to a gene: 6. The CDR3 has 15 residues. Germline lookup yields CDR1 SEHNR and CDR2 FQNEAQ (reference sequence). CDR3 sequence: CASSRLAETTDTQYF. The CDR3 DNA sequence: TGTGCCAGCAGCAGACTAGCGGAAACAACAGATACGCAGTATTTT.

This clonotype was picked up a small number of times. The chain employs TRBV5-1 and TRBJ2-4, with 11 bases identical to TRBD2. The J call is doubtful: the DNA matches TRBJ2-7 better. The CDR3 runs to 14 residues. Germline CDR1 is SGHRS and CDR2 is YFSETQ. The CDR3 DNA sequence: TGCGCCAGCAGCGCGGGACTAGCGGACGGCGAGCAGTACTTC. Translated: CASSAGLADGEQYF.